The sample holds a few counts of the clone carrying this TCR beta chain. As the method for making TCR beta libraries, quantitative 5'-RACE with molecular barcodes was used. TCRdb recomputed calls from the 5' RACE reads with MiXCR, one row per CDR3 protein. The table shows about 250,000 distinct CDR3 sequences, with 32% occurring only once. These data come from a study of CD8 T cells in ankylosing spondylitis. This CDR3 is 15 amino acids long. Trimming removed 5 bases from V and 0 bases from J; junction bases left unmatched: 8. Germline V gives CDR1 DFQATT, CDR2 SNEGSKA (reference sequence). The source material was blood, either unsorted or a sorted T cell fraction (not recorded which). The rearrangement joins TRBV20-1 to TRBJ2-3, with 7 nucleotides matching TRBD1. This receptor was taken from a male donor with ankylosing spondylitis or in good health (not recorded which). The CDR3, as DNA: TGCAGTGCTGATACAGGGGACGGTAGCACAGATACGCAGTATTTT. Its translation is CSADTGDGSTDTQYF.